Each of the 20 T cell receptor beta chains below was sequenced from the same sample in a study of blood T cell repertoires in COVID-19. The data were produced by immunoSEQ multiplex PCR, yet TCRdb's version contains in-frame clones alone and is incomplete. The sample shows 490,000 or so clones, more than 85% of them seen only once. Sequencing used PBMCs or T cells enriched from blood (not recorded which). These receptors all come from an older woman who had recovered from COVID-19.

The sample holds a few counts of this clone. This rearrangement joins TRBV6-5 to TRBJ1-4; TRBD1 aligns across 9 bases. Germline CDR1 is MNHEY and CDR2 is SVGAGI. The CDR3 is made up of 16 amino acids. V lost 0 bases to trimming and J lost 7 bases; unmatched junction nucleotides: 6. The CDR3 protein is CASSYSGTGYGEKLFF. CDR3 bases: TGTGCCAGCAGTTACTCGGGGACAGGGTACGGTGAAAAACTGTTTTTT.

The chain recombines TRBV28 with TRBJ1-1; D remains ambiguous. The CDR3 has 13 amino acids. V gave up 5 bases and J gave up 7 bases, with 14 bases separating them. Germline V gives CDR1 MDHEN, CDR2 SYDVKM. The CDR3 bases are TGTGCCAGCAGTCCTCTTAGGAGGGTTGAAGCTTTCTTT. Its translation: CASSPLRRVEAFF.

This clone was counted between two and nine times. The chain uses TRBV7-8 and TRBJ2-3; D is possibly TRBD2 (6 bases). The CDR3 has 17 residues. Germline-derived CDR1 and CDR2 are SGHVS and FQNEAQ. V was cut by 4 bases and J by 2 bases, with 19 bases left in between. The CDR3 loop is CASSSHPRGAATDTQYF. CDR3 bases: TGTGCCAGCAGCTCCCACCCCCGCGGGGCCGCCACAGATACGCAGTATTTT.

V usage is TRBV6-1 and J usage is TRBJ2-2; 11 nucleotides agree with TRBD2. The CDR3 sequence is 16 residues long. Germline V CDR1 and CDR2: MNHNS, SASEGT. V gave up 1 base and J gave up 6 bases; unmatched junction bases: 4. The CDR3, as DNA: TGTGCCAGCAGTGAAGGGTTAGCGGGGGGGTCCGGGGAGCTGTTTTTT. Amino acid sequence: CASSEGLAGGSGELFF.

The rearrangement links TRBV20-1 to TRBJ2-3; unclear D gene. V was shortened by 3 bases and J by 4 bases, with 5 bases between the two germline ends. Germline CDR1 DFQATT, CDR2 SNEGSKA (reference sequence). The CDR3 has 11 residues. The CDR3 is CSASIPDTQYF. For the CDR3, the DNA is TGCAGTGCTAGCATCCCAGATACGCAGTATTTT.

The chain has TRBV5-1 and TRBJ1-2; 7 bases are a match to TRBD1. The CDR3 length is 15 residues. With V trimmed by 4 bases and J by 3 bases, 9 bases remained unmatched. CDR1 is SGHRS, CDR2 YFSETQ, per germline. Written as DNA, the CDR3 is TGCGCCAGCAGCATCACAGGGGCGGCCTACTATGGCTACACCTTC. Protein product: CASSITGAAYYGYTF.

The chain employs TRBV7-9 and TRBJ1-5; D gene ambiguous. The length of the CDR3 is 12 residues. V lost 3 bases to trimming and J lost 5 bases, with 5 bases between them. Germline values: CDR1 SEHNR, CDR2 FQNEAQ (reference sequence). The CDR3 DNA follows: TGTGCCAGCAGCTTTTCTGATCAGCCCCAGCATTTT. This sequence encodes CASSFSDQPQHF.

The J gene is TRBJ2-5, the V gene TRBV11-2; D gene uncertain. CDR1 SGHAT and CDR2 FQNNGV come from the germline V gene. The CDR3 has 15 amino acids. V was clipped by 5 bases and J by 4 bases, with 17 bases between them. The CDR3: CASSARPEARETQYF. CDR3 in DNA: TGTGCCAGCAGCGCCCGGCCAGAGGCCCGAGAGACCCAGTACTTC. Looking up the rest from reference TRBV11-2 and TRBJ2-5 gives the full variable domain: EAGVAQSPRYKIIEKRQSVAFWCNPISGHATLYWYQQILGQGPKLLIQFQNNGVVDDSQLPKDRFSAERLKGVDSTLKIQPAKLEDSAVYLCASSARPEARETQYFGPGTRLLVL.

Here the CDR3 reads CAWSFGQGGNEQFF. The CDR3 DNA reads as TGTGCCTGGAGCTTCGGACAGGGGGGCAATGAGCAGTTCTTC. V gene TRBV30 combines with J gene TRBJ2-1, with 10 bases matching TRBD1. The V and J ends lost 3 bases and 6 bases, in that order; junction bases with no gene match: 5. This CDR3 contains 14 residues. Germline V CDR1 and CDR2: GTSNPN, SVGIG (reference sequence).

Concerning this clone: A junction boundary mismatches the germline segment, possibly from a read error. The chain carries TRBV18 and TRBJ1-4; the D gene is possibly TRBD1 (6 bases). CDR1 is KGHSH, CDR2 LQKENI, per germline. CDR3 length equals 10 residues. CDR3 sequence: CASSPRGWEF. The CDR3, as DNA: TGTGCCAGCTCACCTAGGGGGTGGGAATTT.

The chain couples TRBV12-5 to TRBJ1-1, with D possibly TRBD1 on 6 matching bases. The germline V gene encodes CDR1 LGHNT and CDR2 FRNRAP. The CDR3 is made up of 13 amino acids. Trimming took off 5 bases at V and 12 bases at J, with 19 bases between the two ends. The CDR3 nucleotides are TGTGCTAGTGGTGCGGCGGGGGGCACCTCAACTTTCTTT. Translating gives CASGAAGGTSTFF.

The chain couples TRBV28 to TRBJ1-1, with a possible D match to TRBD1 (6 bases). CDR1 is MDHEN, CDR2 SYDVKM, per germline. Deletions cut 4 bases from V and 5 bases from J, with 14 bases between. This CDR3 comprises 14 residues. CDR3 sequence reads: CASSWGQRGTEAFF. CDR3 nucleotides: TGTGCCAGCAGTTGGGGACAAAGGGGGACTGAAGCTTTCTTT.

CDR3 sequence reads: CATSDQVAVSTDTQYF. In DNA form, the CDR3 reads TGTGCCACCAGTGACCAGGTTGCCGTTAGCACAGATACGCAGTATTTT. The chain joins TRBV24-1 to TRBJ2-3, with D unclear. The CDR3 totals 16 residues. Looked up from germline, CDR1 is KGHDR and CDR2 is SFDVKD. Trimming cost V 4 bases and J 0 bases, with 13 bases left between them.

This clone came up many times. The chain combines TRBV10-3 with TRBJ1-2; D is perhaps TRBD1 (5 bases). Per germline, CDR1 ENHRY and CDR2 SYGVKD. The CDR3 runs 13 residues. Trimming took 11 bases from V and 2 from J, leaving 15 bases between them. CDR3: CASGGNGNYGYTF. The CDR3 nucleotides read TGTGCCTCCGGGGGGAACGGAAACTATGGCTACACCTTC.

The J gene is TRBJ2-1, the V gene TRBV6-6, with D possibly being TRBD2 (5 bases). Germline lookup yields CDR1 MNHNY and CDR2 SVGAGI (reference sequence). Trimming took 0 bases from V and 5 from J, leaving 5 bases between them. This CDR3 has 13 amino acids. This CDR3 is CASSYSGNNEQFF. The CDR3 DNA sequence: TGTGCCAGCAGTTACTCCGGGAACAATGAGCAGTTCTTC.

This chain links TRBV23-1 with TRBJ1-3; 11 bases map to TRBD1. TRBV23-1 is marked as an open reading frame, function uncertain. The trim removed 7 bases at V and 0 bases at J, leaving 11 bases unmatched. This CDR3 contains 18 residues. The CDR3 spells CASIRDRGLTSSGNTIYF. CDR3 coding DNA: TGCGCCAGCATCCGGGACAGGGGGTTGACCAGCTCTGGAAACACCATATATTTT.

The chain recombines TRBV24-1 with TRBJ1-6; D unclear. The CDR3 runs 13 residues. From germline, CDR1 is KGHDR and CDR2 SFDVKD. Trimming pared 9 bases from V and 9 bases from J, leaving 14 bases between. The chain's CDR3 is CATSARSGSPLHF. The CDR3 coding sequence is TGTGCCACCTCCGCGAGAAGCGGTTCACCCCTCCACTTT.

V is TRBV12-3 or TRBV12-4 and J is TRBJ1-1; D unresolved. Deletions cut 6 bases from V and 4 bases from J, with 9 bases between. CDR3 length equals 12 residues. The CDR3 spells CASRPGVTEAFF. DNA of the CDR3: TGTGCCAGCAGACCTGGAGTCACTGAAGCTTTCTTT.

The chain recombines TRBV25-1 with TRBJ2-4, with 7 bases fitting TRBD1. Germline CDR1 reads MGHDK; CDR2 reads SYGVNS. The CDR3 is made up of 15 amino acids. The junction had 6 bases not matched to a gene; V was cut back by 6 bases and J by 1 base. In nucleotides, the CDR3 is TGTGCCAGCAGGCCAAAGACAGGGGCCAAAAACATTCAGTACTTC. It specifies CASRPKTGAKNIQYF.

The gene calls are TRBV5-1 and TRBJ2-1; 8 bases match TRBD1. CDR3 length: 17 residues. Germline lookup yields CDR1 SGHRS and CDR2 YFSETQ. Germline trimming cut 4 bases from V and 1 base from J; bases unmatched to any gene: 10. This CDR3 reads CASSPPRQGQSYNEQFF. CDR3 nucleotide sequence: TGCGCCAGCAGCCCCCCCCGACAGGGGCAATCCTACAATGAGCAGTTCTTC.